These 29 T cell receptor beta chains were sequenced from one sample in a study of cytomegalovirus exposure and HLA in healthy donors. The study ran its PCR with 60 Vbeta and 13 Jbeta primers. The repertoire was sequenced with immunoSEQ multiplex PCR; TCRdb's copy has only in-frame clones and lacks some. The sample records 95,000 to 150,000 clones, 80% being singletons. Sequencing was done on a sample of PBMCs. The receptors originated from a female donor in good health and CMV-seropositive.

The chain carries TRBV2 and TRBJ1-1; tentatively, D is TRBD1 (6 bases). The CDR3 covers 13 residues. Trimming removed 5 bases from V and 0 bases from J, with 7 bases in between. Germline V CDR1 and CDR2: SNHLY, FYNNEI. In DNA, the CDR3 is TGTGCCAGCAGTAGGACAGTGAACACTGAAGCTTTCTTT. Its protein product is CASSRTVNTEAFF.

The chain uses TRBV27 and TRBJ2-1; 10 bases are shared with TRBD1. Trimming removed 8 bases from V and 9 bases from J; junction bases left unmatched: 10. CDR3 length: 14 amino acids. CDR1 is MNHEY, CDR2 SMNVEV, per germline (reference sequence). The CDR3 sequence: CASRIMGQGTEQFF. The CDR3 DNA is TGTGCCAGCCGGATCATGGGACAGGGGACTGAGCAGTTCTTC.

The gene calls are TRBV7-9 and TRBJ2-1; D ambiguous. The CDR3 is 17 residues long. Germline V gene data show CDR1 as SEHNR and CDR2 as FQNEAQ (reference sequence). V lost 2 bases to trimming and J lost 0 bases, with 14 bases between them. The CDR3 reads CASSLSHRVSSYNEQFF. The CDR3 DNA reads TGTGCCAGCAGCTTATCTCACCGGGTTAGCTCCTACAATGAGCAGTTCTTC.

This clone was recorded only once. The genes are TRBV5-6 and TRBJ1-2, with D unclear. V was trimmed by 0 bases and J by 3 bases, leaving 12 bases between them. The CDR3 has 15 amino acids. From germline, CDR1 is SGHDT and CDR2 YYEEEE. CDR3 amino acids: CASSLGAESYYGYTF. In nucleotides, the CDR3 is TGTGCCAGCAGCTTGGGGGCCGAGAGCTACTATGGCTACACCTTC.

Only a few counts were recorded for this clone. The chain is built from TRBV7-2 and TRBJ2-5; 8 nucleotides line up with TRBD1. CDR3 length: 15 residues. Looked up from germline, CDR1 is SGHTA and CDR2 is FQGNSA. With V trimmed by 5 bases and J by 2 bases, 7 bases remained unmatched. The DNA of the CDR3 is TGTGCCAGCAGCCGGACAGGGAGAGATCAAGAGACCCAGTACTTC. This gives the protein CASSRTGRDQETQYF.

This clone turned up a few times. CDR3: CASSQEGAGGSEQFF. DNA for the CDR3: TGCGCCAGCAGCCAAGAAGGAGCGGGGGGGAGTGAGCAGTTCTTC. V usage is TRBV4-3 and J usage is TRBJ2-1, with 10 bases that match TRBD2. The CDR3 is 15 residues long. Germline assignment: CDR1 LGHNA and CDR2 YSLEER. The ends lost 0 bases at V and 9 bases at J; junction bases unmatched: 5.

A few counts support this clone. The V call is TRBV4-3, the J call TRBJ2-7; 8 nucleotides line up with TRBD2. V gave up 0 bases and J gave up 7 bases; unmatched junction bases: 5. Germline-derived CDR1 and CDR2 are LGHNA and YSLEER. The CDR3 sequence is 14 residues long. The DNA of the CDR3 is TGCGCCAGCAGCCAAGATATGCGGGGGGAAGAGCAGTACTTC. As protein: CASSQDMRGEEQYF.

The chain couples TRBV30 to TRBJ2-3, with 7 positions matching TRBD2. The CDR3 totals 16 residues. Germline-derived CDR1 and CDR2 are GTSNPN and SVGIG (reference sequence). The V and J ends lost 1 base and 0 bases, in that order; junction bases with no gene match: 7. CDR3: CAWSGSSGYSTDTQYF. CDR3 nucleotide sequence: TGTGCCTGGAGTGGAAGTAGCGGGTATAGCACAGATACGCAGTATTTT.

This chain uses TRBV7-3 with TRBJ2-5; TRBD1 might be the D (8 bases). Trimming cost V 2 bases and J 5 bases, with 15 bases left between them. CDR3 length equals 15 residues. CDR1 SGHTA and CDR2 FQGTGA come from the germline V gene. The CDR3 DNA follows: TGTGCCAGCAGCTTAGGGGGGGGACAGGTGGAGACCCAGTACTTC. Its translation: CASSLGGGQVETQYF.

This chain joins TRBV6-5 and TRBJ1-2, with D perhaps TRBD1 (6 bases). Germline lookup yields CDR1 MNHEY and CDR2 SVGAGI. Deletions cut 4 bases from V and 2 bases from J, with 8 bases between. The CDR3 spans 13 residues. This CDR3 reads CASSSGANYGYTF. CDR3 DNA sequence: TGTGCCAGCAGTTCAGGGGCGAACTATGGCTACACCTTC.

J is TRBJ1-1 and V is TRBV7-9, with unresolved D. The CDR3 runs to 13 residues. Deletions cut 3 bases from V and 1 base from J, with 6 bases between. Germline values: CDR1 SEHNR, CDR2 FQNEAQ (reference sequence). The DNA for the CDR3 is TGTGCCAGCAGCTTCGAGGCGAACACTGAAGCTTTCTTT. Its translation is CASSFEANTEAFF. The whole variable domain, remainder taken from reference TRBV7-9 and TRBJ1-1, is DTGVSQNPRHKITKRGQNVTFRCDPISEHNRLYWYRQTLGQGPEFLTYFQNEAQLEKSRLLSDRFSAERPKGSFSTLEIQRTEQGDSAMYLCASSFEANTEAFFGQGTRLTVV.

The chain employs TRBV7-9 and TRBJ2-2, with TRBD2 matching over 8 bases. Germline CDR1 reads SEHNR; CDR2 reads FQNEAQ (reference sequence). J gave up 3 bases and V 6 bases, and 3 bases lay outside the gene matches. The CDR3 spans 14 residues. The CDR3 sequence is CASRWTSYTGELFF. DNA of the CDR3: TGTGCCAGCAGATGGACTAGCTACACCGGGGAGCTGTTTTTT. Based on the CDR3 plus reference TRBV7-9 and TRBJ2-2, the full variable domain is DTGVSQNPRHKITKRGQNVTFRCDPISEHNRLYWYRQTLGQGPEFLTYFQNEAQLEKSRLLSDRFSAERPKGSFSTLEIQRTEQGDSAMYLCASRWTSYTGELFFGEGSRLTVL.

This chain's CDR3 is CASSRAGGEQFF. DNA of the CDR3: TGTGCCAGCAGCCGAGCGGGGGGCGAGCAGTTCTTC. V usage is TRBV7-9 and J usage is TRBJ2-1, with TRBD2 identical over 9 bases. The V and J ends lost 5 bases and 10 bases, in that order; junction bases with no gene match: 3. Germline values: CDR1 SEHNR, CDR2 FQNEAQ (reference sequence). The CDR3 sequence is 12 residues long. Full variable domain (outside the CDR3, taken from reference TRBV7-9 and TRBJ2-1): DTGVSQNPRHKITKRGQNVTFRCDPISEHNRLYWYRQTLGQGPEFLTYFQNEAQLEKSRLLSDRFSAERPKGSFSTLEIQRTEQGDSAMYLCASSRAGGEQFFGPGTRLTVL.

This clone was detected a few times. This sequence joins TRBV18 and TRBJ1-2; D perhaps matches TRBD1 (6 bases). Germline V gene sequence: CDR1 KGHSH, CDR2 LQKENI. The CDR3 covers 13 residues. The germline V and J ends were trimmed by 5 bases and 8 bases, with 15 bases remaining between them. CDR3 bases: TGTGCCAGCTCAGAGAGGGCCCAGGGGGGCTACACCTTC. Amino acid sequence: CASSERAQGGYTF.

In its sample, this clone was seen a few times. The rearrangement uses TRBV19 and TRBJ1-5, with a tentative D call TRBD1 (5 bases). V lost 1 base to trimming and J lost 3 bases, with 7 bases between them. The germline V gene encodes CDR1 LNHDA and CDR2 SQIVND (reference sequence). The CDR3 extends over 14 amino acids. CDR3 nucleotide sequence: TGTGCCAGTAGTATAGGACAGAACAATCAGCCCCAGCATTTT. It is translated as CASSIGQNNQPQHF.

The chain links TRBV18 to TRBJ2-5; a possible D gene is TRBD1 (6 bases). V lost 3 bases to trimming and J lost 5 bases, with 13 bases between them. The CDR3 is 14 residues long. The germline gives CDR1 KGHSH, CDR2 LQKENI. The CDR3 here is CASSPQGSRETQYF. CDR3 sequence (DNA): TGTGCCAGCTCACCGCAGGGGTCGCGGGAGACCCAGTACTTC.

The chain employs TRBV7-4 and TRBJ1-5; D gene uncertain. Germline V gene sequence: CDR1 SGHVT, CDR2 SQSDAQ. V was trimmed by 8 bases and J by 4 bases, leaving 15 bases between them. The CDR3 sequence is 14 residues long. The CDR3 loop reads CASAHQRVNQPQHF. For the CDR3, the DNA is TGTGCCAGCGCTCACCAGAGGGTAAATCAGCCCCAGCATTTT.

The rearrangement links TRBV5-1 to TRBJ1-2; no clear D gene. Trimming pared 2 bases from V and 0 bases from J, leaving 14 bases between. There are 16 residues in the CDR3. Germline CDR1 is SGHRS and CDR2 is YFSETQ. CDR3: CASSFAGIYANYGYTF. As DNA, the CDR3 is TGCGCCAGCAGCTTTGCCGGGATTTATGCTAACTATGGCTACACCTTC. Looking up the rest from reference TRBV5-1 and TRBJ1-2 gives the full variable domain: KAGVTQTPRYLIKTRGQQVTLSCSPISGHRSVSWYQQTPGQGLQFLFEYFSETQRNKGNFPGRFSGRQFSNSRSEMNVSTLELGDSALYLCASSFAGIYANYGYTFGSGTRLTVV.

The V gene is TRBV2, the J gene TRBJ1-2, with D possibly TRBD1 on 5 matching bases. Germline V CDR1 and CDR2: SNHLY, FYNNEI. Trimming stripped 1 base from V and 0 bases from J, with 15 bases between. The CDR3 covers 17 residues. CDR3 DNA: TGTGCCAGCAGTGAAGACCGGACATCCGAAACTAACTATGGCTACACCTTC. Its protein is CASSEDRTSETNYGYTF.

The V gene is TRBV4-2, the J gene TRBJ2-7; D may be TRBD1 (7 bases). Trimming took off 1 base at V and 4 bases at J, with 11 bases between the two ends. Germline lookup yields CDR1 LGHNA and CDR2 YNFKEQ. There are 14 residues in the CDR3. The CDR3 nucleotides are TGTGCCAGCAGCCAAGCAGGGGGGTCGTACGAGCAGTACTTC. Translation gives CASSQAGGSYEQYF.

A single count supports this clone. CDR3 region: CASSLGTSGEETQYF. DNA of the CDR3: TGTGCCAGCAGTCTCGGGACTAGCGGGGAAGAGACCCAGTACTTC. The rearrangement uses TRBV6-6 and TRBJ2-5; 13 nucleotides match TRBD2. Germline V CDR1 and CDR2: MNHNY, SVGAGI (reference sequence). The CDR3 sequence is 15 residues long. V was clipped by 5 bases and J by 3 bases; unmatched bases: 3.

The chain recombines TRBV6-5 with TRBJ2-7; 9 bases align to TRBD1. The germline CDR1 and CDR2 sequences are MNHEY and SVGAGI. V shed 0 bases, J shed 3 bases, and the junction held 6 bases outside the gene matches. The CDR3 totals 16 residues. CDR3: CASSYSKGTGFYEQYF. CDR3 nucleotides: TGTGCCAGCAGTTACTCGAAAGGGACAGGGTTCTACGAGCAGTACTTC.

The chain links TRBV19 to TRBJ1-1, with D possibly being TRBD1 (6 bases). Looked up from germline, CDR1 is LNHDA and CDR2 is SQIVND (reference sequence). V was cut by 4 bases and J by 2 bases, with 14 bases left in between. The CDR3 consists of 15 residues. The CDR3 reads CASSNPRTVNTEAFF. The CDR3 DNA follows: TGTGCCAGTAGTAACCCCCGGACAGTTAACACTGAAGCTTTCTTT.

V is TRBV5-6 and J is TRBJ2-7; D is unresolved. The V and J ends lost 4 bases and 0 bases respectively, with 23 bases between them. Germline lookup yields CDR1 SGHDT and CDR2 YYEEEE. The CDR3 totals 18 residues. For the CDR3, the DNA is TGTGCCAGCAGCCGTAAGGCTATTGAGACTTCTAACTCCTACGAGCAGTACTTC. As protein: CASSRKAIETSNSYEQYF. Combining the CDR3 with reference TRBV5-6 and TRBJ2-7 gives the whole variable domain DAGVTQSPTHLIKTRGQQVTLRCSPKSGHDTVSWYQQALGQGPQFIFQYYEEEERQRGNFPDRFSGHQFPNYSSELNVNALLLGDSALYLCASSRKAIETSNSYEQYFGPGTRLTVT.

V usage is TRBV2 and J usage is TRBJ1-1; 7 bases are a match to TRBD1. The J segment lost 2 bases and the V segment lost 8 bases, leaving 11 bases of the junction unmatched. The germline gives CDR1 SNHLY, CDR2 FYNNEI. The CDR3 contains 15 residues. CDR3 sequence (DNA): TGTGCCAGCCTCAAGACCCCAGGGGGAAACACTGAAGCTTTCTTT. Its protein product is CASLKTPGGNTEAFF.

This chain connects TRBV30 to TRBJ2-5; 10 bases map to TRBD1. The J call may be incorrect, as the DNA end agrees better with TRBJ2-7. In germline, CDR1 is GTSNPN, CDR2 SVGIG (reference sequence). This CDR3 is built from 15 residues. Here the CDR3 DNA reads TGTGCCTGGAGCGCCGGGACAGGGGTAATCCACGAGCAGTACTTC. Its protein is CAWSAGTGVIHEQYF.

The V and J genes are TRBV2 and TRBJ2-5; TRBD1 agrees at 7 bases. The germline V gene encodes CDR1 SNHLY and CDR2 FYNNEI. The CDR3 loop spans 13 amino acids. V lost 6 bases, J lost 2 bases, and 3 bases stayed unmatched. CDR3 in DNA: TGTGCCAGCAGCTCGGGACAGCAAGAGACCCAGTACTTC. Protein product: CASSSGQQETQYF.

Worth noting for this clone: This sample includes further DNA sequences coding for the same CDR3. The chain carries TRBV6-5 and TRBJ1-1; no firm D call. This CDR3 contains 13 residues. V gave up 2 bases and J gave up 1 base, with 5 bases separating them. CDR1 is MNHEY, CDR2 SVGAGI, per germline. The DNA for the CDR3 is TGTGCCAGCAGTTACGGCCAGAACACTGAAGCTTTCTTT. Translated: CASSYGQNTEAFF.

A word on this clone: The sample holds other DNA sequences that translate to the same CDR3. J is TRBJ2-7 and V is TRBV18; TRBD2 is a possible D gene (5 bases). Germline V gene data show CDR1 as KGHSH and CDR2 as LQKENI. The CDR3 has 13 residues. V was shortened by 3 bases and J by 2 bases, with 8 bases between the two germline ends. The CDR3 spells CASSPSGTYEQYF. The CDR3 coding sequence is TGTGCCAGCTCACCGTCCGGGACCTACGAGCAGTACTTC.